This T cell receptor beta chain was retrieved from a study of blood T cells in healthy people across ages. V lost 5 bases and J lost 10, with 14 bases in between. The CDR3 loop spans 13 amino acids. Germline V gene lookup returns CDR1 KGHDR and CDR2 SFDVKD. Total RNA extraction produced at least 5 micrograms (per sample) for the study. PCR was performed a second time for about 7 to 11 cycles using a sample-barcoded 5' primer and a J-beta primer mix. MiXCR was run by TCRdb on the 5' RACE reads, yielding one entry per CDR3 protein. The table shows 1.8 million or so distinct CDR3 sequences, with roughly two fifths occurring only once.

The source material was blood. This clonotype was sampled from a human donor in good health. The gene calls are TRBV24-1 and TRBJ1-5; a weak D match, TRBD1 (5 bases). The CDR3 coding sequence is TGTGCCACCAGTGTAGCCTCCGGGGCTCCCCAGCATTTT. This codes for CATSVASGAPQHF.